The 2 T cell receptor beta chains listed next were all sequenced from one sample in a study of blood T cell repertoires in COVID-19. The method was immunoSEQ multiplex PCR; TCRdb's version includes in-frame clones alone and lacks a portion of them. The table records some 150,000 clones, approximately 91% of them present only once. The sequencing input was PBMCs or T cells enriched from blood (not recorded which). The receptors shown here come from a woman aged 18 to 35 who had recovered from COVID-19.

The genes are TRBV6-5 and TRBJ1-5; maybe TRBD1 (5 bases). Trimming stripped 6 bases from V and 6 bases from J, with 18 bases between. Germline CDR1 and CDR2: MNHEY and SVGAGI. The CDR3 sequence is 15 residues long. This chain's CDR3 is CASSRGGREPQPQHF. CDR3 coding DNA: TGTGCCAGCAGCCGGGGGGGGAGGGAACCTCAGCCCCAGCATTTT.

The V gene is TRBV5-1, the J gene TRBJ2-3; D uncertain. There are 12 residues in the CDR3. Trimming removed 0 bases at V and 8 bases at J, with 7 bases between. Per the germline V gene, CDR1 is SGHRS and CDR2 is YFSETQ. CDR3 sequence: CASSLDSGTQYF. The CDR3 DNA reads TGCGCCAGCAGCTTGGATTCCGGTACGCAGTATTTT.